This T cell receptor (beta chain) was captured by sequencing in a study of T cell repertoires in cytomegalovirus infection. Study conclusions and caveats: Cumulated frequencies of public TCR beta families served to identify carriers of CMV plus the relevant HLA.

In germline, CDR1 is MNHEY, CDR2 SMNVEV (reference sequence). This CDR3 has 15 amino acids. Via MiXCR, TCRdb re-called the reads, giving one row per CDR3 protein. The profile shows some 600,000 distinct CDR3 sequences, roughly 26% of them singletons. This clonotype was counted only a few times. Its specificity is not known. Sequencing was performed on CD8+ T cells from PBMCs. J is TRBJ2-7 and V is TRBV27; either TRBD1 or TRBD2 may fit D (5 bases each). The receptor was derived from a human donor in good health (CMV status not recorded). Some clones in this sample may be carry-over from other donors' samples. CDR3 DNA: TGTGCCAGCAGTTTTTTAGGGGACGGTTCCTCCGAGCAGTACGTC. Encoded protein: CASSFLGDGSSEQYV.